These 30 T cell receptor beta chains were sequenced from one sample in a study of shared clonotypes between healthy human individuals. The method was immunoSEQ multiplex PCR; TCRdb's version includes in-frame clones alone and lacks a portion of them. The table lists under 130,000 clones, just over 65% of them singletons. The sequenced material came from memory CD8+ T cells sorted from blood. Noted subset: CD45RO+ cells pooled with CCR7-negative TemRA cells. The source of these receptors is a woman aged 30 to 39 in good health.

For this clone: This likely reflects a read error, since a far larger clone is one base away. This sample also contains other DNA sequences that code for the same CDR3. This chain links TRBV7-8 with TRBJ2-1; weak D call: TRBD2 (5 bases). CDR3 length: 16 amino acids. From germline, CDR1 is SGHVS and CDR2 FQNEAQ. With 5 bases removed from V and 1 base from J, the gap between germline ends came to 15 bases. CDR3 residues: CASSPGVVSSYNEQFF. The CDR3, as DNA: TGTGCCAGCAGCCCCGGGGTAGTCTCTTCCTACAATGAGCAGTTCTTC.

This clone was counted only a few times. CDR3 sequence: CASSDATSGSEQFF. For the CDR3, the DNA is TGTGCCAGCAGTGACGCGACTAGCGGGTCTGAGCAGTTCTTC. The V call is TRBV25-1, the J call TRBJ2-1; TRBD2 agrees at 10 bases. CDR1 is MGHDK, CDR2 SYGVNS, per germline. This CDR3 region has 14 residues. The junction had 5 bases not matched to a gene; V was cut back by 3 bases and J by 9 bases.

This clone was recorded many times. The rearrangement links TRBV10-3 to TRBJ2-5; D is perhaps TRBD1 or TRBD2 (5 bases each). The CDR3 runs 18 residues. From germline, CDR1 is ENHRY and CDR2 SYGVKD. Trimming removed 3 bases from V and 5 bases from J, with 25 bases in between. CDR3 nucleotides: TGTGCCATCAGTGAACCAACTAATCCGGGACCCCTAGGGGAGACCCAGTACTTC. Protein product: CAISEPTNPGPLGETQYF.

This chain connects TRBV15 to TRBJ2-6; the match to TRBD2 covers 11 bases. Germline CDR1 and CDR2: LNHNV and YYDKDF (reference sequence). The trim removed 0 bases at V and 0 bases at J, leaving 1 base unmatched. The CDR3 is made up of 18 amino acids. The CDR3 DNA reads TGTGCCACCAGCAGAGATGGGACTAGCGGCTCTGGGGCCAACGTCCTGACTTTC. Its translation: CATSRDGTSGSGANVLTF.

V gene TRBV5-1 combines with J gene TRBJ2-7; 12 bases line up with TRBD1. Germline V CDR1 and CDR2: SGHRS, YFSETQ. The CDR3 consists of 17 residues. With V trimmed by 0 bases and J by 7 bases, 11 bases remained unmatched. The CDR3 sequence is CASSLGAAGQGAGEQYF. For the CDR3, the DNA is TGCGCCAGCAGCTTGGGAGCCGCGGGACAGGGGGCGGGGGAGCAGTACTTC.

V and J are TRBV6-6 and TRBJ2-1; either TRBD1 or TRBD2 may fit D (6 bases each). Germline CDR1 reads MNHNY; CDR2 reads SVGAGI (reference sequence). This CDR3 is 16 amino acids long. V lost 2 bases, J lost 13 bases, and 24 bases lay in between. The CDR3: CASSYPAGSRGFGQFF. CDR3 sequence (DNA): TGTGCCAGCAGTTACCCGGCGGGGTCCAGGGGCTTCGGACAGTTCTTC.

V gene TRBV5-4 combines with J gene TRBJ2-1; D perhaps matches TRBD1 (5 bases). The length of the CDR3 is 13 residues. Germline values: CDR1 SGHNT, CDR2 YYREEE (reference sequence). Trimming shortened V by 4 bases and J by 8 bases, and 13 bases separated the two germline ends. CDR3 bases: TGTGCCAGCAGCGTCCAGGGAAGCGATGAGCAGTTCTTC. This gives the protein CASSVQGSDEQFF.

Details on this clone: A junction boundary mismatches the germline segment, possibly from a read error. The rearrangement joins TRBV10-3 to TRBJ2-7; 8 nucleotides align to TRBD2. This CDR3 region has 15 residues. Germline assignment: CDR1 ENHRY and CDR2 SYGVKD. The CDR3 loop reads CASSEGSSGAYEQYF. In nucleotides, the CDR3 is TGTGCCAGCAGTGAAGGGAGTAGCGGGGCCTACGAGCAGTACTTC.

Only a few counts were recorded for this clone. DNA of the CDR3: TGTGCCAGCAGTTTTGGCCTACGGCAGTTCTTC. It specifies CASSFGLRQFF. This chain uses TRBV27 with TRBJ2-1; D not resolved. CDR3 length: 11 amino acids. The V gene lost 3 bases and the J gene lost 12 bases, with 9 bases spanning the gap. The germline V gene encodes CDR1 MNHEY and CDR2 SMNVEV (reference sequence).

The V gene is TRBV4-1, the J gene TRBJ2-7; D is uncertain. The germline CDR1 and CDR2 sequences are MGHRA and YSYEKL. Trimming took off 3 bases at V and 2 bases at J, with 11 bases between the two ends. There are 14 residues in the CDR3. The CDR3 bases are TGCGCCAGCAGCCACCATACCCCTCCCTACGAGCAGTACTTC. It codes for CASSHHTPPYEQYF.

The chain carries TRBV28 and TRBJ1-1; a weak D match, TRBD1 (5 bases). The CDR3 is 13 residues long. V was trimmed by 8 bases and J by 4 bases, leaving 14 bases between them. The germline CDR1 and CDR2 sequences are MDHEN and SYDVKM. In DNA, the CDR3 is TGTGCCAGCGGACGGCAGGGAGGCACTGAAGCTTTCTTT. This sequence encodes CASGRQGGTEAFF.

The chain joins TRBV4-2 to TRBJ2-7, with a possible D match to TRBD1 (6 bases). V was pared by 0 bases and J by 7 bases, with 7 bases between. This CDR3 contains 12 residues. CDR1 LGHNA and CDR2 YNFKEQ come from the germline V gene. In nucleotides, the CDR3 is TGTGCCAGCAGCCAAGATGGACAGGAGCAGTACTTC. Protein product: CASSQDGQEQYF.

The CDR3 DNA reads TGTGCCAGCAGCCCTTATGCCGACCACAGGGCGTTGGGCAATCAGCCCCAGCATTTT. This encodes CASSPYADHRALGNQPQHF. The chain carries TRBV28 and TRBJ1-5; D might be TRBD1 (6 bases). The ends were cut back, 6 bases at V and 2 bases at J, with 26 bases in the middle. The CDR3 is 19 amino acids. Germline values: CDR1 MDHEN, CDR2 SYDVKM.

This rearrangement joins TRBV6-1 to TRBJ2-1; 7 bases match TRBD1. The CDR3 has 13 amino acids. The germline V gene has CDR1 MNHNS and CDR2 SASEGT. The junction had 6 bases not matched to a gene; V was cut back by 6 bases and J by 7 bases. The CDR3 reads CASRPGQSNEQFF. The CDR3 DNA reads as TGTGCCAGCAGGCCGGGACAGAGTAATGAGCAGTTCTTC.

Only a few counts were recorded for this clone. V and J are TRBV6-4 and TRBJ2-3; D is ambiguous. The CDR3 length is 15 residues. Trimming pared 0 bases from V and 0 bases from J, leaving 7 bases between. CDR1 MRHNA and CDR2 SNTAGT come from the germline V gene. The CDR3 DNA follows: TGTGCCAGCAGTGACTCAACTGGCAGCACAGATACGCAGTATTTT. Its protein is CASSDSTGSTDTQYF.

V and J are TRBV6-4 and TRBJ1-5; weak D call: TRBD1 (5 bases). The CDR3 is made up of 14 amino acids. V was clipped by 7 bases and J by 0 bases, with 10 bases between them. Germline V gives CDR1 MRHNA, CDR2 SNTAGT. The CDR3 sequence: CASNRTNSNQPQHF. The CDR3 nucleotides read TGTGCCAGCAACCGGACAAATAGCAATCAGCCCCAGCATTTT.

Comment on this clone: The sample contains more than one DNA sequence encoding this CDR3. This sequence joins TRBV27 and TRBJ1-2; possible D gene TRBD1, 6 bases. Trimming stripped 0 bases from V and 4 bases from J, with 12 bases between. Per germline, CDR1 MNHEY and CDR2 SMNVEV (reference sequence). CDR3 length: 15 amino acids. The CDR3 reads CASSLSHRDSYGYTF. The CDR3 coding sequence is TGTGCCAGCAGTTTATCTCACAGGGATAGCTATGGCTACACCTTC.

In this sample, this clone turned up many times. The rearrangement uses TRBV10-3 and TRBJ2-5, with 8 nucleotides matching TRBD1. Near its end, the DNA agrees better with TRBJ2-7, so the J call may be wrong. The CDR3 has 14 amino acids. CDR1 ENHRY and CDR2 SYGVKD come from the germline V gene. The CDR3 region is CAISPGQESHEQYF. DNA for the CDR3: TGTGCCATCAGCCCGGGACAGGAGAGCCACGAGCAGTACTTC.

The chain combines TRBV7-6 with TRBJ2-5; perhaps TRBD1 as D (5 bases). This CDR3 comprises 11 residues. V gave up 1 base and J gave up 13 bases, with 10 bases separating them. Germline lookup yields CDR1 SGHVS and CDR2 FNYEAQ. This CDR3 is CASSLEGPPYF. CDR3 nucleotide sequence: TGTGCCAGCAGCTTAGAGGGGCCTCCGTACTTC.

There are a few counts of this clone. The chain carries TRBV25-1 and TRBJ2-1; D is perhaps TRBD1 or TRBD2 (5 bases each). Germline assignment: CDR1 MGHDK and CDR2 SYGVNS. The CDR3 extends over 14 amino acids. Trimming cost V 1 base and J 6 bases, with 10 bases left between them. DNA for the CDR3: TGTGCCAGCAGTGAATCGGGGCAGTCCAATGAGCAGTTCTTC. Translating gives CASSESGQSNEQFF.

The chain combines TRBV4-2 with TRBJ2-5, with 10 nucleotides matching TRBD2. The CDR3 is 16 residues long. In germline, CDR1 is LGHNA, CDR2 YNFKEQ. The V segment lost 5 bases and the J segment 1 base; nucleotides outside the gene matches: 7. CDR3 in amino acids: CASSSPLAGLQETQYF. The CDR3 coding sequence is TGTGCCAGCAGCTCTCCACTAGCGGGACTCCAAGAGACCCAGTACTTC.

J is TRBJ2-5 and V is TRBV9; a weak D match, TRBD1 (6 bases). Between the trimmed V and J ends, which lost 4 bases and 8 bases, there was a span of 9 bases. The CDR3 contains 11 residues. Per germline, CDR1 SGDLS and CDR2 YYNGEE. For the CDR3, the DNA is TGTGCCAGCAGCCCGGGACATACCCAGTACTTC. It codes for CASSPGHTQYF.

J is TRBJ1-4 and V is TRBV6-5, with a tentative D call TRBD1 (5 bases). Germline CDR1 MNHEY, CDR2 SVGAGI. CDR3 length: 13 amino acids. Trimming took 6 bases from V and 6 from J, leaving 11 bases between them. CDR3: CASRFTGDEKLFF. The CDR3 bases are TGTGCCAGCAGATTCACAGGAGATGAAAAACTGTTTTTT.

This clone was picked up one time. The CDR3 coding sequence is TGTGCCAGCAGTCCCAGGACTAGCTGGGTTATGAACAATGAGCAGTTCTTC. Translating it yields CASSPRTSWVMNNEQFF. The chain is built from TRBV27 and TRBJ2-1, with 8 nucleotides matching TRBD2. This CDR3 has 17 amino acids. Germline lookup yields CDR1 MNHEY and CDR2 SMNVEV (reference sequence). The V gene end was trimmed by 5 bases and the J gene end by 5 bases; junction bases not matched to a gene: 14.

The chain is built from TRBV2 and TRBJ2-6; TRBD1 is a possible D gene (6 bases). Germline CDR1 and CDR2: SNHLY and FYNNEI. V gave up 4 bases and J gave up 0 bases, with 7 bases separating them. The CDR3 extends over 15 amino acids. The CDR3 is CASSAQGSGANVLTF. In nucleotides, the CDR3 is TGTGCCAGCAGTGCACAGGGCTCTGGGGCCAACGTCCTGACTTTC.

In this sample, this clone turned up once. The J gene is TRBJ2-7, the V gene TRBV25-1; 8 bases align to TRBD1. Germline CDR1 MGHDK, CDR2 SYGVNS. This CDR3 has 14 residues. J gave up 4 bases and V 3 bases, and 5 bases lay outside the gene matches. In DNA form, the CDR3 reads TGTGCCAGCAGTGACCGGACAGGGCGGTACGAGCAGTACTTC. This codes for CASSDRTGRYEQYF.

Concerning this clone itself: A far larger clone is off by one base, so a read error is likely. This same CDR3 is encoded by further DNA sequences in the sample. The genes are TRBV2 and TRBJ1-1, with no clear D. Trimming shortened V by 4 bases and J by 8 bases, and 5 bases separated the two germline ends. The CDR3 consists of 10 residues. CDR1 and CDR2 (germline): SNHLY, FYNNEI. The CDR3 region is CASSVGEAFF. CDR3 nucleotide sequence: TGTGCCAGCAGTGTAGGCGAAGCTTTCTTT. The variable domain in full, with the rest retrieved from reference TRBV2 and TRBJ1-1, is EPEVTQTPSHQVTQMGQEVILRCVPISNHLYFYWYRQILGQKVEFLVSFYNNEISEKSEIFDDQFSVERPDGSNFTLKIRSTKLEDSAMYFCASSVGEAFFGQGTRLTVV.

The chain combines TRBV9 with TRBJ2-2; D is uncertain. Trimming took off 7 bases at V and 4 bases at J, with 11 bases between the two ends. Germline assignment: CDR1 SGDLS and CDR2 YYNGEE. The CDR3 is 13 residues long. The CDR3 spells CASSRRPTGELFF. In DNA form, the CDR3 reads TGTGCCAGCTCCCGGCGTCCCACCGGGGAGCTGTTTTTT.

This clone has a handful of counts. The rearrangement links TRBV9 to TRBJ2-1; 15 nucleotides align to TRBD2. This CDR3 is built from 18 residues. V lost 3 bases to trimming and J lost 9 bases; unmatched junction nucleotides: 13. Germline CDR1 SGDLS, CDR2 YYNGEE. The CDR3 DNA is TGTGCCAGCAGCGCCCCGCAAGGACTAGCGGGAGGGAGTGGTGAGCAGTTCTTC. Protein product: CASSAPQGLAGGSGEQFF.

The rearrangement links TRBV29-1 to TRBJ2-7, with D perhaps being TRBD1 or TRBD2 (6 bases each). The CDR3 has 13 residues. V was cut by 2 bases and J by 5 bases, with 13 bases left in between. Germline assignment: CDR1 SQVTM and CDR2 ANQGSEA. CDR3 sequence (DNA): TGCAGCGTTGAAAGGGGGGCAGGTCACGAGCAGTACTTC. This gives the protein CSVERGAGHEQYF.